These 26 T cell receptor beta chains came from one sample sequenced in a study of shared clonotypes between healthy human individuals. Sequencing used immunoSEQ multiplex PCR; TCRdb keeps in-frame clones, though not all of them. The data contain about 600,000 clones, roughly 97% of them seen just once; the ten biggest clones take up around 0.06%. The sequencing sample was made of naive CD4+ T cells sorted from blood. The subset: CD45RA+ positively selected. All receptors come from a woman under 40 in good health.

The chain joins TRBV5-6 to TRBJ2-7; possible D gene TRBD2, 5 bases. The CDR3 spans 15 residues. Between the trimmed V and J ends, which lost 3 bases and 0 bases, there was a span of 13 bases. Germline CDR1 SGHDT, CDR2 YYEEEE. The CDR3 DNA sequence: TGTGCCAGCAGCTCCCTAGAGGGCATCTCCTACGAGCAGTACTTC. Translated: CASSSLEGISYEQYF.

V gene TRBV7-7 combines with J gene TRBJ2-7; D is possibly TRBD1 or TRBD2 (5 bases each). V lost 5 bases and J 4 bases, leaving 15 bases between the germline ends. Germline V gene sequence: CDR1 SSHAT, CDR2 FNYEAQ (reference sequence). The CDR3 runs to 14 residues. The CDR3 DNA follows: TGTGCCAGCAGCAACCGGGACCAGACTTACGAGCAGTACTTC. Amino acids: CASSNRDQTYEQYF.

The rearrangement links TRBV28 to TRBJ2-7; D may be TRBD1 (6 bases). V shed 6 bases and J shed 5 bases, with 20 bases lying between them. The CDR3 contains 15 residues. The germline CDR1 and CDR2 sequences are MDHEN and SYDVKM. The CDR3 DNA is TGTGCCAGCAGCTTCAGGGGTCCCCGGCGTCACGAGCAGTACTTC. Translation gives CASSFRGPRRHEQYF.

V and J are TRBV7-8 and TRBJ2-5; 7 bases match TRBD2. The J call may be incorrect, as the DNA end agrees better with TRBJ2-7. Germline V lookup: CDR1 SGHVS, CDR2 FQNEAQ. This CDR3 has 12 amino acids. The CDR3 DNA follows: TGTGCCAGCAGCCCCGGACTAGACGAGCAGTACTTC. It codes for CASSPGLDEQYF.

The V and J genes are TRBV7-8 and TRBJ1-1; 9 bases fit TRBD1. V lost 6 bases, J lost 1 base, and 0 bases stayed unmatched. Per germline, CDR1 SGHVS and CDR2 FQNEAQ. The CDR3 totals 13 residues. The CDR3 region is CASRDRGNTEAFF. The CDR3 nucleotides read TGTGCCAGCAGGGACAGGGGGAACACTGAAGCTTTCTTT.

V gene TRBV28 combines with J gene TRBJ2-7; D perhaps matches TRBD1 (6 bases). Germline V gives CDR1 MDHEN, CDR2 SYDVKM. The V end was cut by 2 bases, the J end by 6 bases, with 14 bases between. CDR3 size: 14 residues. The CDR3 coding sequence is TGTGCCAGCAGTTTACGGAACAGGGTAGCCGAGCAGTACTTC. This translates into CASSLRNRVAEQYF.

The rearrangement joins TRBV5-4 to TRBJ2-7; no definite D call. The V end lost 2 bases, the J end lost 2 bases, and 2 bases lay between the germline ends. The V gene's germline CDR1 is SGHNT and CDR2 YYREEE (reference sequence). The CDR3 length is 11 residues. This CDR3 is CASSFAYEQYF. CDR3 bases: TGTGCCAGCAGCTTCGCCTACGAGCAGTACTTC.

CDR3 sequence: CASSFTAGEYNEQFF. CDR3 DNA: TGTGCCAGCAGTTTTACGGCGGGAGAATACAATGAGCAGTTCTTC. This sequence joins TRBV28 and TRBJ2-1; 7 bases fit TRBD2. Germline CDR1 is MDHEN and CDR2 is SYDVKM. The CDR3 contains 15 residues. V lost 3 bases, J lost 4 bases, and 6 bases stayed unmatched.

This chain connects TRBV5-1 to TRBJ1-1; TRBD1 might be the D (5 bases). The CDR3 has 16 residues. Germline V CDR1 and CDR2: SGHRS, YFSETQ. V lost 3 bases, J lost 0 bases, and 15 bases lay in between. CDR3 DNA sequence: TGCGCCAGCAGCTATTGGGTGGGGGGAATGAACACTGAAGCTTTCTTT. Translating gives CASSYWVGGMNTEAFF.

This sequence joins TRBV28 and TRBJ2-1; 8 bases are a match to TRBD2. CDR3 length: 16 amino acids. J gave up 7 bases and V 7 bases, and 15 bases lay outside the gene matches. Germline CDR1 reads MDHEN; CDR2 reads SYDVKM. The CDR3 DNA reads TGTGCCAGCACTTCCGGCGGGAGGTTTGATAGGAATGAGCAGTTCTTC. This gives the protein CASTSGGRFDRNEQFF.

The chain is built from TRBV5-1 and TRBJ2-1; D is uncertain. V lost 0 bases to trimming and J lost 4 bases, with 11 bases between them. From germline, CDR1 is SGHRS and CDR2 YFSETQ. The CDR3 runs to 15 residues. CDR3 coding DNA: TGCGCCAGCAGCTTGGCACGCAGATCTTACAATGAGCAGTTCTTC. It specifies CASSLARRSYNEQFF.

This chain connects TRBV2 to TRBJ2-1, with 7 bases fitting TRBD2. Germline V gene sequence: CDR1 SNHLY, CDR2 FYNNEI. This CDR3 is 14 amino acids long. V was pared by 5 bases and J by 6 bases, with 7 bases of the junction left unmatched. For the CDR3, the DNA is TGTGCCAGCAGTTGGGGCGGGAGCCTCAATGAGCAGTTCTTC. This translates into CASSWGGSLNEQFF.

The chain joins TRBV6-5 to TRBJ2-5, with TRBD2 matching 11 bases. The CDR3 loop spans 15 amino acids. Germline CDR1 reads MNHEY; CDR2 reads SVGAGI. With 8 bases clipped from V and 4 bases from J, the junction kept 9 bases outside the gene matches. As DNA, the CDR3 is TGTGCCAGCCCCCCCCATGGACTAGCGGGAGAGACCCAGTACTTC. Protein sequence: CASPPHGLAGETQYF.

The chain joins TRBV14 to TRBJ2-7; 10 bases fit TRBD1. In germline, CDR1 is SGHDN, CDR2 FVKESK. With V trimmed by 5 bases and J by 2 bases, 15 bases remained unmatched. This CDR3 contains 18 residues. The CDR3, as DNA: TGTGCCAGCAGCTTGGACAGGGGGGACAGCGGGGGCACCTACGAGCAGTACTTC. It codes for CASSLDRGDSGGTYEQYF.

The V call is TRBV7-2, the J call TRBJ2-1; 9 bases match TRBD2. Trimming cost V 6 bases and J 6 bases; bases outside gene matches: 3. The CDR3 runs to 13 residues. The germline CDR1 and CDR2 sequences are SGHTA and FQGNSA. Here the CDR3 DNA reads TGTGCCAGCAGTCCTAGCGGGACCAATGAGCAGTTCTTC. Its protein product is CASSPSGTNEQFF.

This chain joins TRBV9 and TRBJ2-1; 8 bases agree with TRBD2. The CDR3 runs 15 residues. Trimming cost V 3 bases and J 4 bases; bases outside gene matches: 6. Per the germline V gene, CDR1 is SGDLS and CDR2 is YYNGEE. The chain's CDR3 is CASSATSEAYNEQFF. The CDR3 region has the DNA TGTGCCAGCAGCGCGACTAGCGAGGCTTACAATGAGCAGTTCTTC.

CDR3 nucleotide sequence: TGTGCCGCGGAAAGGATTTCGGGCGGCTACACCTTC. Protein product: CAAERISGGYTF. The V gene is TRBV28, the J gene TRBJ1-2; D unresolved. This CDR3 spans 12 amino acids. Germline CDR1 MDHEN, CDR2 SYDVKM. V lost 11 bases and J 8 bases, leaving 18 bases between the germline ends.

This chain uses TRBV28 with TRBJ2-7; TRBD1 aligns across 9 bases. J lost 3 bases, V lost 5 bases, and 8 bases had no gene match. The CDR3 is made up of 15 amino acids. Germline V CDR1 and CDR2: MDHEN, SYDVKM. The CDR3: CASSTPGTGNYEQYF. The CDR3 DNA sequence: TGTGCCAGCAGTACGCCGGGGACAGGGAACTACGAGCAGTACTTC.

The chain links TRBV11-2 to TRBJ1-3, with a possible D match to TRBD1 (6 bases). Germline CDR1 SGHAT, CDR2 FQNNGV. V dropped 2 bases and J dropped 2 bases, with 7 bases sitting between them. The length of the CDR3 is 14 residues. The CDR3 coding sequence is TGTGCCAGCAGCTTAAAGGGGGCTGGAAACACCATATATTTT. Encoded protein: CASSLKGAGNTIYF.

The chain links TRBV6-1 to TRBJ2-7; D not resolved. V lost 3 bases and J 0 bases, leaving 9 bases between the germline ends. The CDR3 extends over 14 amino acids. Germline V lookup: CDR1 MNHNS, CDR2 SASEGT. CDR3 protein: CASSEVPSSYEQYF. CDR3 nucleotides: TGTGCCAGCAGTGAGGTACCCTCCTCCTACGAGCAGTACTTC.

The rearrangement joins TRBV7-9 to TRBJ1-5; D remains unclear. Germline CDR1 is SEHNR and CDR2 is FQNEAQ (reference sequence). V gave up 0 bases and J gave up 10 bases, with 13 bases separating them. The CDR3 is 14 amino acids. The DNA for the CDR3 is TGTGCCAGCAGCTTAGCGGCAGGTTCAGTCCCCCAGCATTTT. It encodes CASSLAAGSVPQHF. The full variable domain, with the rest looked up from reference TRBV7-9 and TRBJ1-5, is DTGVSQNPRHKITKRGQNVTFRCDPISEHNRLYWYRQTLGQGPEFLTYFQNEAQLEKSRLLSDRFSAERPKGSFSTLEIQRTEQGDSAMYLCASSLAAGSVPQHFGDGTRLSIL.

The rearrangement uses TRBV7-3 and TRBJ2-7; TRBD2 agrees at 9 bases. The CDR3 spans 17 residues. After removal of 0 bases from V and 3 bases from J, the junction contained 9 bases not matched to a gene. Looked up from germline, CDR1 is SGHTA and CDR2 is FQGTGA. The CDR3 DNA sequence: TGTGCCAGCAGCTTAACAGGTGTTATAGCGGGAGACTACGAGCAGTACTTC. Protein sequence: CASSLTGVIAGDYEQYF.

The CDR3 bases are TGTGCCACCAGCTTTGGGACAGGGGAACAATACGAGCAGTACTTC. Translation gives CATSFGTGEQYEQYF. This sequence joins TRBV15 and TRBJ2-7, with 10 positions matching TRBD1. The CDR3 contains 15 residues. V was pared by 5 bases and J by 4 bases, with 8 bases of the junction left unmatched. Germline-derived CDR1 and CDR2 are LNHNV and YYDKDF (reference sequence).

This sequence joins TRBV5-1 and TRBJ2-1, with a tentative D call TRBD2 (6 bases). Between the trimmed V and J ends, which lost 4 bases and 14 bases, there was a span of 16 bases. CDR3 size: 12 residues. Germline values: CDR1 SGHRS, CDR2 YFSETQ. The DNA for the CDR3 is TGCGCCAGCAGCCACGACTCCGGGAGCAAGTTCTTC. Its protein product is CASSHDSGSKFF.

The V and J genes are TRBV5-4 and TRBJ1-3, with D maybe TRBD1 (6 bases). CDR1 is SGHNT and CDR2 is YYREEE in the germline V gene (reference sequence). This CDR3 contains 16 residues. The ends were cut back, 4 bases at V and 0 bases at J, with 14 bases in the middle. Here the CDR3 DNA reads TGTGCCAGCAGCCTGAACAGGGATCGCTCTGGAAACACCATATATTTT. Translation gives CASSLNRDRSGNTIYF.

The V and J genes are TRBV11-2 and TRBJ2-7, with a tentative D call TRBD2 (6 bases). The CDR3 has 13 amino acids. Germline V gene lookup returns CDR1 SGHAT and CDR2 FQNNGV. Between the trimmed V and J ends, which lost 5 bases and 7 bases, there was a span of 15 bases. Here the CDR3 DNA reads TGTGCCAGCAGCGCGGGGACTCCTGGGGAGCAGTACTTC. Protein product: CASSAGTPGEQYF.